The 20 T cell receptor beta chains in this list originate from one sample, sequenced in a study of shared clonotypes between healthy human individuals. Sequenced by immunoSEQ multiplex PCR; TCRdb stores in-frame clones only, minus some. Altogether some 630,000 clones are present, roughly 78% being singletons, with the ten largest covering approximately 1.8%. Sequencing was carried out using memory CD4+ T cells sorted from blood. Subset described: CD45RA-negative fraction. Receptors were obtained from a woman aged 25 to 45 in good health.

The chain combines TRBV2 with TRBJ1-2; D not certain. The length of the CDR3 is 14 residues. Germline V CDR1 and CDR2: SNHLY, FYNNEI. With 1 base removed from V and 6 bases from J, the gap between germline ends came to 12 bases. CDR3 in amino acids: CASSEVDGVNGYTF. CDR3 DNA: TGTGCCAGCAGTGAAGTCGATGGGGTAAATGGCTACACCTTC.

With respect to this clone: A much larger clone is a single base away; this may be a read error. The gene calls are TRBV11-1 and TRBJ2-5; D is unresolved. The J call may be wrong; the DNA end is better matched by TRBJ2-7. This CDR3 is 12 amino acids long. CDR1 is SGHAT, CDR2 FQDESV, per germline (reference sequence). CDR3 protein: CASSSQRYEQYF. The CDR3 DNA reads as TGTGCCAGCAGCTCACAGAGATACGAGCAGTACTTC.

This clone was detected only a few times. The chain recombines TRBV5-1 with TRBJ2-1, with D uncertain. Germline loops: CDR1 SGHRS, CDR2 YFSETQ. Trimming left V 0 bases short and J 5 bases short, with 9 bases between. The CDR3 loop spans 14 amino acids. The CDR3 here is CASSLVLPNNEQFF. The CDR3 DNA is TGCGCCAGCAGCTTGGTTCTCCCAAACAATGAGCAGTTCTTC.

The chain joins TRBV5-1 to TRBJ2-5, with 8 nucleotides matching TRBD1. The last part of the DNA fits TRBJ2-7 better; the J call may be wrong. Germline V gene lookup returns CDR1 SGHRS and CDR2 YFSETQ. The CDR3 runs to 15 residues. CDR3 loop: CASSFQQGASYEQYF. The CDR3 coding sequence is TGCGCCAGCAGCTTTCAGCAGGGGGCTTCATACGAGCAGTACTTC.

The V gene is TRBV4-1, the J gene TRBJ2-5; 13 nucleotides match TRBD2. V shed 1 base and J 1 base; nucleotides not matched to a gene: 6. This CDR3 is built from 18 residues. CDR1 and CDR2 (germline): MGHRA, YSYEKL. The CDR3 region is CASSQVRGTSGTQETQYF. The DNA for the CDR3 is TGCGCCAGCAGCCAAGTAAGGGGGACTAGCGGGACCCAAGAGACCCAGTACTTC.

The rearrangement joins TRBV6-5 to TRBJ2-7; 9 nucleotides line up with TRBD1. Trimming at V came to 2 bases and at J to 0 bases, leaving 2 bases not matched to a gene. This CDR3 is 15 amino acids long. The V gene's germline CDR1 is MNHEY and CDR2 SVGAGI. The CDR3 here is CASSYTGQGSYEQYF. The CDR3 DNA is TGTGCCAGCAGTTACACGGGACAGGGCTCCTACGAGCAGTACTTC.

The rearrangement uses TRBV19 and TRBJ2-2; no firm D call. Germline loops: CDR1 LNHDA, CDR2 SQIVND (reference sequence). This CDR3 region has 14 residues. V lost 7 bases and J 3 bases, leaving 12 bases between the germline ends. The CDR3 sequence is CASKKGSYTGELFF. The CDR3 DNA reads TGTGCCAGTAAGAAAGGGTCTTACACCGGGGAGCTGTTTTTT.

This clone is a singleton in its sample. Given a much more abundant clone one base away, this may be a read error. The genes are TRBV6-1 and TRBJ1-1; 9 bases agree with TRBD1. V trimming: 6 bases; J trimming: 0 bases; junction bases outside the gene matches: 2. Germline V gives CDR1 MNHNS, CDR2 SASEGT. The CDR3 consists of 14 residues. The CDR3 DNA reads as TGTGCCAGCAGGGACAGGGGTATGAACACTGAAGCTTTCTTT. Translation: CASRDRGMNTEAFF.

This clone was seen more than once but under ten times. The chain uses TRBV6-6 and TRBJ1-4; D gene ambiguous. The CDR3 contains 15 residues. Trimming removed 5 bases at V and 8 bases at J, with 18 bases between. The germline V gene encodes CDR1 MNHNY and CDR2 SVGAGI (reference sequence). The CDR3: CASSRAVGSGEKLFF. The CDR3, as DNA: TGTGCCAGCAGTCGCGCCGTGGGGTCTGGGGAAAAACTGTTTTTT.

This clone was counted a single time. This chain connects TRBV5-1 to TRBJ1-1; tentatively, D is TRBD1 (5 bases). Trimming pared 4 bases from V and 4 bases from J, leaving 14 bases between. The CDR3 spans 14 residues. From germline, CDR1 is SGHRS and CDR2 YFSETQ. CDR3 protein: CASSPPRDGTEAFF. The CDR3 nucleotides read TGCGCCAGCAGCCCTCCCAGGGACGGCACTGAAGCTTTCTTT.

The chain recombines TRBV11-3 with TRBJ2-1, with TRBD2 matching over 14 bases. CDR3 length equals 16 residues. CDR1 is SGHNT, CDR2 YENEEA, per germline. Unmatched junction bases numbered 5, after V lost 5 bases and J lost 5 bases. As DNA, the CDR3 is TGTGCCAGCAGCACCGGGACTAGCGGGAGCGACAATGAGCAGTTCTTC. This encodes CASSTGTSGSDNEQFF.

This clone was detected only a few times. This chain uses TRBV10-3 with TRBJ2-7; D is perhaps TRBD1 or TRBD2 (5 bases each). The CDR3 is made up of 13 amino acids. From germline, CDR1 is ENHRY and CDR2 SYGVKD. V lost 2 bases to trimming and J lost 3 bases, with 8 bases between them. The DNA for the CDR3 is TGTGCCATCAGTGAGAGGGACGGCTACGAGCAGTACTTC. Amino acids: CAISERDGYEQYF.

The chain uses TRBV28 and TRBJ2-1, with 9 bases aligning to TRBD2. In germline, CDR1 is MDHEN, CDR2 SYDVKM. V shed 5 bases, J shed 7 bases, and the junction held 12 bases outside the gene matches. The CDR3 is 16 residues long. CDR3 residues: CASSLPWASGANEQFF. The CDR3 DNA sequence: TGTGCCAGCAGTCTCCCTTGGGCTAGCGGGGCGAATGAGCAGTTCTTC.

The chain carries TRBV18 and TRBJ1-1, with unresolved D. The germline gives CDR1 KGHSH, CDR2 LQKENI. The CDR3 covers 13 residues. Between the trimmed V and J ends, which lost 8 bases and 1 base, there was a span of 11 bases. This chain's CDR3 is CASLLSGNTEAFF. The CDR3 DNA reads TGTGCCAGCCTGCTGAGCGGGAACACTGAAGCTTTCTTT.

The chain uses TRBV29-1 and TRBJ1-4; possible D gene TRBD1, 5 bases. Per the germline V gene, CDR1 is SQVTM and CDR2 is ANQGSEA. The CDR3 contains 14 residues. Trimming left V 4 bases short and J 0 bases short, with 9 bases between. The CDR3 protein is CSVVGGATNEKLFF. The DNA for the CDR3 is TGCAGCGTTGTGGGGGGTGCAACTAATGAAAAACTGTTTTTT.

This chain joins TRBV2 and TRBJ2-5; D uncertain. Germline lookup yields CDR1 SNHLY and CDR2 FYNNEI. Trimming cost V 4 bases and J 5 bases, with 20 bases left between them. The length of the CDR3 is 16 residues. As DNA, the CDR3 is TGTGCCAGCAGTGCCCTGTCGGTTGCCAGCCGGGAGACCCAGTACTTC. Its translation is CASSALSVASRETQYF.

The CDR3 sequence: CASSPRVARRANYGYTF. The CDR3, as DNA: TGTGCCAGCAGCCCTAGAGTTGCTCGACGGGCTAACTATGGCTACACCTTC. The gene calls are TRBV7-6 and TRBJ1-2; D is unclear. V shed 5 bases and J shed 0 bases, with 19 bases lying between them. Germline V lookup: CDR1 SGHVS, CDR2 FNYEAQ. The CDR3 has 17 amino acids.

J is TRBJ2-1 and V is TRBV28, with 7 bases matching TRBD2. The CDR3 runs to 14 residues. Germline-derived CDR1 and CDR2 are MDHEN and SYDVKM. CDR3 in amino acids: CIMGGRASYNEQFF. The CDR3 nucleotides are TGTATTATGGGAGGGAGGGCCTCCTACAATGAGCAGTTCTTC.

This clone was counted a few times. V usage is TRBV10-1 and J usage is TRBJ2-7; TRBD1 aligns across 7 bases. The germline V gene has CDR1 WNHNN and CDR2 SYGVQD (reference sequence). This CDR3 has 13 residues. V lost 0 bases, J lost 9 bases, and 5 bases stayed unmatched. The CDR3, as DNA: TGCGCCAGCAGTGAGTCTGGGGACAGCAGGCAGTACTTC. Translation gives CASSESGDSRQYF.

The chain combines TRBV7-9 with TRBJ2-1, with TRBD1 matching over 8 bases. J lost 4 bases, V lost 2 bases, and 10 bases had no gene match. Germline CDR1 reads SEHNR; CDR2 reads FQNEAQ (reference sequence). There are 17 residues in the CDR3. The CDR3 spells CASSLSFSGGAYNEQFF. The CDR3 bases are TGTGCCAGCAGCTTATCTTTCTCAGGGGGCGCGTACAATGAGCAGTTCTTC.